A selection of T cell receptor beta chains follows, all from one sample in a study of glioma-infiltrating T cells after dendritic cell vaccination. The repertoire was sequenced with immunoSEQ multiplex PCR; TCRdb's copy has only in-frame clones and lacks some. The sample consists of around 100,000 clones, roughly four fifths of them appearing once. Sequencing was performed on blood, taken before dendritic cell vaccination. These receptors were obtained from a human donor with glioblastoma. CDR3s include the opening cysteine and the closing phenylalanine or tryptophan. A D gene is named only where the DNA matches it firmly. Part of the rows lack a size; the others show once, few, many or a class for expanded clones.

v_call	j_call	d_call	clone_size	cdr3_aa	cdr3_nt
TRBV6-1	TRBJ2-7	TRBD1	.	CASSGDGRGQGGYEQYF	TGTGCCAGCAGTGGGGACGGGAGAGGACAGGGGGGTTACGAGCAGTACTTC
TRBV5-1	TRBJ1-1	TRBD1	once	CASSVGTGNTEAFF	TGCGCCAGCAGCGTAGGGACAGGTAACACTGAAGCTTTCTTT
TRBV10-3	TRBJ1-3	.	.	CAISEIQAYSGNTIYF	TGTGCCATCAGTGAGATTCAGGCGTACTCTGGAAACACCATATATTTT
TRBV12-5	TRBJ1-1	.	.	CASGLVVGGEAFF	TGTGCTAGTGGTTTGGTGGTAGGGGGTGAAGCTTTCTTT
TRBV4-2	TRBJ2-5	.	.	CASSPLGQGIKTQYF	TGTGCCAGCAGCCCGCTAGGTCAGGGCATAAAGACCCAGTACTTC
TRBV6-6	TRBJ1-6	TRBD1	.	CASSYSRGRRSPLHF	TGTGCCAGCAGTTACTCCAGGGGGCGGCGTTCACCCCTCCACTTT
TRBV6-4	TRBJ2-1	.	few	CASSDPGLGNEQFF	TGTGCCAGCTCTGACCCGGGTTTAGGCAATGAGCAGTTCTTC
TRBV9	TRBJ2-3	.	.	CASSVGGDTDTQYF	TGTGCCAGCAGCGTAGGGGGGGACACAGATACGCAGTATTTT
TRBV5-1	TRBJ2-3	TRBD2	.	CASSSAPGLEVDTQYF	TGCGCCAGCAGCTCGGCTCCGGGACTAGAGGTAGATACGCAGTATTTT
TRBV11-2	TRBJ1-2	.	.	CASSLGRHDYGYTF	TGTGCCAGCAGCTTAGGGCGGCACGACTATGGCTACACCTTC
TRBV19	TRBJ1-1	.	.	CASTQQMNTEAFF	TGTGCCAGTACACAACAGATGAACACTGAAGCTTTCTTT
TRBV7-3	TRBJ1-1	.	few	CASSQHGGKNTEAFF	TGTGCCAGCAGTCAACATGGAGGGAAGAACACTGAAGCTTTCTTT
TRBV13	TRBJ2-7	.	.	CASSLEMARDNEQYF	TGTGCCAGCAGCTTAGAAATGGCCAGGGACAACGAGCAGTACTTC
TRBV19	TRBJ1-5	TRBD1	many	CASSIGDRHNQPQHF	TGTGCCAGTAGTATAGGGGACAGGCACAATCAGCCCCAGCATTTT
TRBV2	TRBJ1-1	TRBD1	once	CASSADRGRLTEAFF	TGTGCCAGCAGTGCGGACAGGGGGCGCCTCACTGAAGCTTTCTTT
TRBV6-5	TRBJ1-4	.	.	CASSPSYATNEKLFF	TGTGCCAGCAGTCCTTCTTATGCAACTAATGAAAAACTGTTTTTT
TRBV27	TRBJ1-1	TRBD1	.	CASRYRGTNTEAFF	TGTGCCAGCCGGTACAGGGGGACGAACACTGAAGCTTTCTTT